Below, 27 T cell receptor beta chains from the same sample are listed, as sequenced in a study of cytomegalovirus exposure and HLA in healthy donors. PCR primers comprised 60 Vbeta and 13 Jbeta primers. Clones were read by immunoSEQ multiplex PCR, and TCRdb kept only the in-frame ones, dropping some. The sample has under 140,000 clones, 76% seen once. Sequenced input: PBMCs. Receptor source: a young man in good health and CMV-seropositive.

This chain links TRBV6-5 with TRBJ2-5, with TRBD2 identical over 8 bases. The CDR3 extends over 15 amino acids. Germline CDR1 reads MNHEY; CDR2 reads SVGAGI. J gave up 4 bases and V 5 bases, and 9 bases lay outside the gene matches. As DNA, the CDR3 is TGTGCCAGCAGTCAGTCGGGGGGGAAAGGAGAGACCCAGTACTTC. As protein: CASSQSGGKGETQYF.

The chain joins TRBV2 to TRBJ1-2; 8 bases are shared with TRBD1. The CDR3 totals 15 residues. V gave up 6 bases and J gave up 7 bases; unmatched junction bases: 13. The germline V gene encodes CDR1 SNHLY and CDR2 FYNNEI. DNA of the CDR3: TGTGCCAGCAGGGGGACGCCCCAGGGGGCGCGTGGCTACACCTTC. Encoded protein: CASRGTPQGARGYTF. The whole variable domain, remainder taken from reference TRBV2 and TRBJ1-2, is EPEVTQTPSHQVTQMGQEVILRCVPISNHLYFYWYRQILGQKVEFLVSFYNNEISEKSEIFDDQFSVERPDGSNFTLKIRSTKLEDSAMYFCASRGTPQGARGYTFGSGTRLTVV.

The chain recombines TRBV6-5 with TRBJ2-7; TRBD1 matches at 8 bases. The CDR3 totals 15 residues. Germline V gene lookup returns CDR1 MNHEY and CDR2 SVGAGI. Trimming cost V 6 bases and J 0 bases; bases outside gene matches: 7. CDR3 region: CASRPRGPLSYEQYF. As DNA, the CDR3 is TGTGCCAGCAGACCCAGGGGGCCTCTCTCCTACGAGCAGTACTTC.

V and J are TRBV4-1 and TRBJ2-5; D is possibly TRBD2 (6 bases). This CDR3 region has 15 residues. V dropped 1 base and J dropped 0 bases, with 9 bases sitting between them. Germline CDR1 reads MGHRA; CDR2 reads YSYEKL. CDR3 sequence: CASSQGGDYQETQYF. The CDR3, as DNA: TGCGCCAGCAGCCAAGGCGGGGATTACCAAGAGACCCAGTACTTC.

This clone has just one count. V is TRBV7-2 and J is TRBJ1-6; D uncertain. The CDR3 has 17 amino acids. Trimming stripped 5 bases from V and 0 bases from J, with 14 bases between. CDR1 SGHTA and CDR2 FQGNSA come from the germline V gene. The CDR3 nucleotides are TGTGCCAGCAGCCTATCCAGGCCGAGCTCCTATAATTCACCCCTCCACTTT. Translating gives CASSLSRPSSYNSPLHF.

The J gene is TRBJ2-5, the V gene TRBV5-4, with no clear D. The J call may not be correct, given that the DNA end is closer to TRBJ2-7. CDR3 length: 14 residues. Per the germline V gene, CDR1 is SGHNT and CDR2 is YYREEE (reference sequence). CDR3 DNA: TGTGCCAGCAAAGCTCATGCACAGTCCTACGAGCAGTACTTC. As protein: CASKAHAQSYEQYF.

This clone was counted between two and nine times. This CDR3 reads CASSLTVSSYNEQFF. CDR3 coding DNA: TGTGCCAGCAGCCTGACAGTTAGCTCCTACAATGAGCAGTTCTTC. V and J are TRBV6-5 and TRBJ2-1, with D perhaps matching TRBD1 (5 bases). Deletions cut 6 bases from V and 0 bases from J, with 12 bases between. This CDR3 has 15 residues. Germline loops: CDR1 MNHEY, CDR2 SVGAGI.

This chain connects TRBV6-5 to TRBJ1-4; no definite D call. Germline V gives CDR1 MNHEY, CDR2 SVGAGI. The V gene lost 6 bases and the J gene lost 7 bases, with 12 bases spanning the gap. This CDR3 is built from 13 residues. CDR3 in DNA: TGTGCCAGCAGCCGAACAGCCAGTGAAAAACTGTTTTTT. Protein: CASSRTASEKLFF.

This clone was seen a single time. V is TRBV30 and J is TRBJ2-7; no definite D call. The germline CDR1 and CDR2 sequences are GTSNPN and SVGIG (reference sequence). V lost 0 bases and J lost 5, with 17 bases in between. The length of the CDR3 is 15 residues. Here the CDR3 DNA reads TGTGCCTGGAGTGTAATGGCCTCCACGCCTGACGAGCAGTACTTC. This codes for CAWSVMASTPDEQYF. Using reference TRBV30 and TRBJ2-7 for the parts outside the CDR3, the full variable domain is SQTIHQWPATLVQPVGSPLSLECTVEGTSNPNLYWYRQAAGRGLQLLFYSVGIGQISSEVPQNLSASRPQDRQFILSSKKLLLSDSGFYLCAWSVMASTPDEQYFGPGTRLTVT.

V gene TRBV2 combines with J gene TRBJ1-5; D call uncertain. CDR3 length: 14 residues. CDR1 and CDR2 from the germline V gene are SNHLY and FYNNEI. V shed 3 bases and J shed 9 bases, with 15 bases lying between them. The CDR3 nucleotides are TGTGCCAGCAGTGACAATCTCGGTAGCCTGCCCCAGCATTTT. This encodes CASSDNLGSLPQHF.

V and J are TRBV15 and TRBJ1-1, with D tentatively TRBD1 (5 bases). The germline CDR1 and CDR2 sequences are LNHNV and YYDKDF (reference sequence). V lost 5 bases and J 5 bases, leaving 15 bases between the germline ends. The CDR3 contains 14 residues. CDR3 DNA sequence: TGTGCCACCAGCCGGGGGGTGTTGGGGACTGAAGCTTTCTTT. Protein sequence: CATSRGVLGTEAFF.

V is TRBV2 and J is TRBJ2-7; D ambiguous. CDR3 size: 12 residues. V lost 8 bases and J lost 2, with 10 bases in between. Germline V gene sequence: CDR1 SNHLY, CDR2 FYNNEI. CDR3 in DNA: TGTGCCAGCTCCATCTCGGCCTACGAGCAGTACTTC. Protein sequence: CASSISAYEQYF.

This clone has only one observation. Here the CDR3 reads CASSGLAGPHEQFF. As DNA, the CDR3 is TGTGCCAGCAGTGGACTAGCGGGGCCACATGAGCAGTTCTTC. The chain carries TRBV6-6 and TRBJ2-1; TRBD2 matches at 12 bases. Germline V gene lookup returns CDR1 MNHNY and CDR2 SVGAGI (reference sequence). The CDR3 is 14 residues long. J gave up 8 bases and V 5 bases, and 4 bases lay outside the gene matches.

Here the CDR3 DNA reads TGTGCCAGCAGCGACAGGGTCACAGATACGCAGTATTTT. Its translation: CASSDRVTDTQYF. V gene TRBV28 combines with J gene TRBJ2-3, with 7 bases lining up with TRBD1. Looked up from germline, CDR1 is MDHEN and CDR2 is SYDVKM. The CDR3 runs 13 residues. Trimming took 6 bases from V and 2 from J; bases not matched to a gene: 2.

The chain is built from TRBV7-2 and TRBJ2-7, with 8 positions matching TRBD2. The CDR3 length is 15 residues. V trimming: 5 bases; J trimming: 5 bases; junction bases outside the gene matches: 11. Germline V gives CDR1 SGHTA, CDR2 FQGNSA. In DNA, the CDR3 is TGTGCCAGCAGCCCACGGGGGGGCCGGTTCCACGAGCAGTACTTC. Translation gives CASSPRGGRFHEQYF.

The chain uses TRBV4-3 and TRBJ1-2; 10 bases align to TRBD1. The CDR3 is 15 residues long. J gave up 8 bases and V 0 bases, and 6 bases lay outside the gene matches. Germline V gene sequence: CDR1 LGHNA, CDR2 YSLEER. In DNA form, the CDR3 reads TGCGCCAGCAGCCAAGAGGGACAGGGGAGGTGGGGCTACACCTTC. This encodes CASSQEGQGRWGYTF.

V gene TRBV6-1 combines with J gene TRBJ2-1; 13 bases line up with TRBD2. V lost 4 bases and J lost 7; bases outside the gene matches: 7. Germline-derived CDR1 and CDR2 are MNHNS and SASEGT. The CDR3 runs 16 residues. The CDR3 nucleotides read TGTGCCAGCAGTGGAGGACTAGCGGGGGCGGGGAATGAGCAGTTCTTC. Protein product: CASSGGLAGAGNEQFF.

Note on this clone: Different DNA sequences within this sample yield the same CDR3. The V and J genes are TRBV29-1 and TRBJ1-5; 8 nucleotides agree with TRBD1. Germline lookup yields CDR1 SQVTM and CDR2 ANQGSEA. Losses at the gene ends were 4 bases for V and 4 bases for J; bases not matched to a gene: 0. The length of the CDR3 is 12 residues. CDR3 region: CSVGQGNQPQHF. CDR3 coding DNA: TGCAGCGTTGGACAGGGGAATCAGCCCCAGCATTTT.

V usage is TRBV10-3 and J usage is TRBJ2-5; no firm D call. Trimming cost V 8 bases and J 1 base, with 5 bases left between them. CDR1 and CDR2 (germline): ENHRY, SYGVKD. This CDR3 contains 11 residues. DNA of the CDR3: TGTGCCATCGGCAGCCAAGAGACCCAGTACTTC. Its translation is CAIGSQETQYF.

V gene TRBV30 combines with J gene TRBJ2-5; D remains unclear. The CDR3 runs to 14 residues. Trimming removed 0 bases at V and 3 bases at J, with 11 bases between. Germline V lookup: CDR1 GTSNPN, CDR2 SVGIG (reference sequence). CDR3 sequence (DNA): TGTGCCTGGAGTGTACAGCCTCTCGAAGAGACCCAGTACTTC. Amino acids: CAWSVQPLEETQYF.

This chain uses TRBV7-9 with TRBJ2-3, with D possibly TRBD2 on 5 matching bases. The germline V gene has CDR1 SEHNR and CDR2 FQNEAQ (reference sequence). V lost 4 bases, J lost 4 bases, and 9 bases lay in between. This CDR3 has 13 amino acids. CDR3 in DNA: TGTGCCAGCAGCTCCCGAGGGTCAGATACGCAGTATTTT. Its protein is CASSSRGSDTQYF.

V usage is TRBV9 and J usage is TRBJ2-5; 11 bases line up with TRBD2. This CDR3 region has 16 residues. After removal of 3 bases from V and 4 bases from J, the junction contained 8 bases not matched to a gene. CDR1 and CDR2 from the germline V gene are SGDLS and YYNGEE. The CDR3 bases are TGTGCCAGCAGCGCCAATAGCGGGGGGGCCCCAGAGACCCAGTACTTC. It yields the protein CASSANSGGAPETQYF.

The V and J genes are TRBV27 and TRBJ1-6; D gene unclear. In germline, CDR1 is MNHEY, CDR2 SMNVEV (reference sequence). CDR3 size: 17 residues. The V end was cut by 4 bases, the J end by 0 bases, with 13 bases between. The CDR3 here is CASSSTSPSSYNSPLHF. The CDR3 DNA follows: TGTGCCAGCAGTTCCACGTCCCCGAGCTCCTATAATTCACCCCTCCACTTT.

The chain has TRBV5-5 and TRBJ1-4; D unresolved. The V gene lost 2 bases and the J gene lost 5 bases, with 10 bases spanning the gap. The CDR3 contains 14 residues. Germline lookup yields CDR1 SGHKS and CDR2 YYEKEE (reference sequence). The CDR3 sequence is CASSFRTENEKLFF. Here the CDR3 DNA reads TGTGCCAGCAGCTTCCGTACAGAAAATGAAAAACTGTTTTTT.

V and J are TRBV7-9 and TRBJ2-5, with 8 bases matching TRBD2. Germline assignment: CDR1 SEHNR and CDR2 FQNEAQ (reference sequence). The J segment lost 4 bases and the V segment lost 2 bases, leaving 6 bases of the junction unmatched. The CDR3 totals 15 residues. CDR3 region: CASSLIGGAVETQYF. The CDR3 nucleotides read TGTGCCAGCAGCTTAATCGGGGGGGCCGTAGAGACCCAGTACTTC.

The chain employs TRBV28 and TRBJ2-5; the match to TRBD1 covers 11 bases. Germline V lookup: CDR1 MDHEN, CDR2 SYDVKM. J was trimmed by 4 bases and V by 5 bases; bases with no gene match: 12. The CDR3 sequence is 17 residues long. The CDR3 DNA sequence: TGTGCCAGCAGTCCCTCAACAGGACAGGGGGCGGGAGAGACCCAGTACTTC. Translating it yields CASSPSTGQGAGETQYF.

This clone rates as medium-sized. The chain recombines TRBV7-9 with TRBJ1-2; TRBD1 agrees at 8 bases. The junction had 7 bases not matched to a gene; V was cut back by 5 bases and J by 2 bases. There are 15 residues in the CDR3. From germline, CDR1 is SEHNR and CDR2 FQNEAQ (reference sequence). The CDR3, as DNA: TGTGCCAGCAGCCAGCCGGGACAGGAAAACTATGGCTACACCTTC. This codes for CASSQPGQENYGYTF.